The rows below give T cell receptor beta chains drawn from one sample of a study of T cells in Graves' hyperthyroidism and ophthalmopathy. TCRdb re-called the multiplex PCR reads with MiXCR, one entry per CDR3 protein. The sample gives roughly 660,000 distinct CDR3 sequences, around 15% of which show up once; 15% to 19% is in the top ten. Sample: blood. These receptors all stem from a man in his fifties with Graves' hyperthyroidism. The CDR3 runs from the conserved cysteine through the conserved F or W. The size entry is marked missing in some rows and otherwise reads once, few, many or a size class.

clone size: -; J gene: TRBJ2-7; CDR3 length: 14; V gene: TRBV19; CDR3 protein: CASMRGSDSYEQYF
clone size: -; J gene: TRBJ2-5; CDR3 length: 17; V gene: TRBV4-1; CDR3 protein: CASSQDLNRDGQETQYF
clone size: -; J gene: TRBJ1-4; CDR3 length: 15; V gene: TRBV6-1; CDR3 protein: CASSVNGAKGKKLFF
clone size: -; J gene: TRBJ1-2; CDR3 length: 11; V gene: TRBV29-1; CDR3 protein: CSANSGGGYTF
clone size: many; J gene: TRBJ2-3; CDR3 length: 15; V gene: TRBV28; CDR3 protein: CASSRDRGQKDTQYF
clone size: many; J gene: TRBJ2-7; CDR3 length: 14; V gene: TRBV28; CDR3 protein: CASSLGVYEDEQYF
clone size: many; J gene: TRBJ2-3; CDR3 length: 14; V gene: TRBV20-1; CDR3 protein: CSARDSYSTDTQYF
clone size: few; J gene: TRBJ2-7; CDR3 length: 13; V gene: TRBV29-1; CDR3 protein: CSVEDRVSYEQYF
clone size: many; J gene: TRBJ1-1; CDR3 length: 12; V gene: TRBV28; CDR3 protein: CASSRTNTEAFF
clone size: -; J gene: TRBJ2-2; CDR3 length: 17; V gene: TRBV15; CDR3 protein: CATSRGTSGRNTGELFF
clone size: many; J gene: TRBJ2-1; CDR3 length: 15; V gene: TRBV6-5; CDR3 protein: CASSYGTSGNNEQFF
clone size: -; J gene: TRBJ2-1; CDR3 length: 15; V gene: TRBV12-5; CDR3 protein: CASGFSGGSYNEQFF
clone size: few; J gene: TRBJ2-3; CDR3 length: 16; V gene: TRBV3-1; CDR3 protein: CASSQDLGEGTDTQYF
clone size: -; J gene: TRBJ1-1; CDR3 length: 13; V gene: TRBV7-3; CDR3 protein: CASSSSGHGLAFF
clone size: many; J gene: TRBJ1-4; CDR3 length: 15; V gene: TRBV7-2; CDR3 protein: CASSSNRVTNEKLFF
clone size: few; J gene: TRBJ1-3; CDR3 length: 14; V gene: TRBV7-9; CDR3 protein: CASSFSLSGNTIYF
clone size: many; J gene: TRBJ1-5; CDR3 length: 13; V gene: TRBV2; CDR3 protein: CASSIFKGQPQHF
clone size: many; J gene: TRBJ1-4; CDR3 length: 15; V gene: TRBV6-1; CDR3 protein: CASSARSQANEKLFF
clone size: many; J gene: TRBJ1-6; CDR3 length: 18; V gene: TRBV27; CDR3 protein: CASSLSPHLRGLNSPLHF
clone size: few; J gene: TRBJ2-1; CDR3 length: 17; V gene: TRBV20-1; CDR3 protein: CSAVLAGVASSYNEQFF
clone size: many; J gene: TRBJ2-1; CDR3 length: 13; V gene: TRBV28; CDR3 protein: CASSWGGQNEQFF
clone size: many; J gene: TRBJ2-5; CDR3 length: 15; V gene: TRBV7-2; CDR3 protein: CASSLVDGSGETQYF
clone size: -; J gene: TRBJ1-5; CDR3 length: 15; V gene: TRBV19; CDR3 protein: CATRDRAFGNQPQHF
clone size: few; J gene: TRBJ1-2; CDR3 length: 13; V gene: TRBV27; CDR3 protein: CASSPRGLRGYTF
clone size: few; J gene: TRBJ2-7; CDR3 length: 16; V gene: TRBV7-3; CDR3 protein: CASSSTGGAGFYEQYF
clone size: many; J gene: TRBJ2-1; CDR3 length: 17; V gene: TRBV15; CDR3 protein: CATSRDLQTGLAGEQFF
clone size: -; J gene: TRBJ2-3; CDR3 length: 11; V gene: TRBV29-1; CDR3 protein: CNVGSVDTQYF
clone size: -; J gene: TRBJ1-2; CDR3 length: 13; V gene: TRBV28; CDR3 protein: CASTGAHNYGYTF
clone size: -; J gene: TRBJ2-5; CDR3 length: 14; V gene: TRBV12-3/TRBV12-4; CDR3 protein: CASSREGGGETQYF
clone size: -; J gene: TRBJ2-5; CDR3 length: 14; V gene: TRBV29-1; CDR3 protein: CSVETGGPRETQYF
clone size: many; J gene: TRBJ2-3; CDR3 length: 14; V gene: TRBV7-8; CDR3 protein: CASKDGSYTDTQYF
clone size: many; J gene: TRBJ2-5; CDR3 length: 16; V gene: TRBV28; CDR3 protein: CASSFKGLAGAETQYF
clone size: few; J gene: TRBJ2-7; CDR3 length: 16; V gene: TRBV6-2/TRBV6-3; CDR3 protein: CASSSPGLARKGEQYF
clone size: many; J gene: TRBJ2-4; CDR3 length: 14; V gene: TRBV24-1; CDR3 protein: CATSDYEGSNIQYF
clone size: many; J gene: TRBJ2-6; CDR3 length: 18; V gene: TRBV19; CDR3 protein: CASSTGRGKSSGANVLTF
clone size: -; J gene: TRBJ2-1; CDR3 length: 14; V gene: TRBV5-5; CDR3 protein: CASSYRDYYNEQFF
clone size: many; J gene: TRBJ1-5; CDR3 length: 14; V gene: TRBV10-2; CDR3 protein: CASSKQGSRQPQHF
clone size: many; J gene: TRBJ2-2; CDR3 length: 18; V gene: TRBV6-1; CDR3 protein: CASNDLSGGRRGTGELFF